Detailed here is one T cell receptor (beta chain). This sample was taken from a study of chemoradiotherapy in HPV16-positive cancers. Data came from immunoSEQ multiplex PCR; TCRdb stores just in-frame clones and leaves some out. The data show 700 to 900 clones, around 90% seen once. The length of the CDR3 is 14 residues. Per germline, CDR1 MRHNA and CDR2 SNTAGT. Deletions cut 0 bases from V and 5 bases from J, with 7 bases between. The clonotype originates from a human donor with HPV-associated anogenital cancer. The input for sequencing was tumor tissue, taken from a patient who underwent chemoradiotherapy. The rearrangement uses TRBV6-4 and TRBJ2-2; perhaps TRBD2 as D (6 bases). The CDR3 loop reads CASSDSGGTGELFF. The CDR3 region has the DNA TGTGCCAGCAGTGACTCTGGGGGGACCGGGGAGCTGTTTTTT.